These 26 T cell receptor beta chains were sequenced from one sample in a study of blood T cell repertoires in COVID-19. Generated by immunoSEQ multiplex PCR, the TCRdb table keeps only in-frame clones and is missing some. The table lists about 63,000 clones, under 85% of them singletons, with approximately 28% in the top ten. The specimen sequenced was peripheral blood. The source is a woman aged 80 or over with acute or convalescent COVID-19.

The V gene is TRBV29-1, the J gene TRBJ2-1, with TRBD2 matching 8 bases. In germline, CDR1 is SQVTM, CDR2 ANQGSEA. V trimming: 4 bases; J trimming: 1 base; junction bases outside the gene matches: 0. This CDR3 is built from 13 residues. CDR3 in DNA: TGCAGCGTTGTAGCGGGATCCTACAATGAGCAGTTCTTC. It specifies CSVVAGSYNEQFF.

The V call is TRBV28, the J call TRBJ1-2, with 11 nucleotides matching TRBD1. The CDR3 runs 15 residues. V was pared by 3 bases and J by 8 bases, with 8 bases of the junction left unmatched. Germline CDR1 MDHEN, CDR2 SYDVKM. The CDR3 DNA follows: TGTGCCAGCAGTTTGGGACAGGGGGAAGTAGAAGGCTACACCTTC. Translating it yields CASSLGQGEVEGYTF.

This chain uses TRBV6-2 or TRBV6-3 with TRBJ2-5; no definite D call. Per the germline V gene, CDR1 is MNHEY and CDR2 is SVGEGT. The CDR3 spans 13 residues. Trimming took off 2 bases at V and 1 base at J, with 5 bases between the two ends. CDR3 sequence (DNA): TGTGCCAGCAGTTACGGGCGCCAAGAGACCCAGTACTTC. Encoded protein: CASSYGRQETQYF.

The chain couples TRBV7-9 to TRBJ1-1; TRBD1 matches 7 bases. The CDR3 contains 13 residues. The junction had 1 base not matched to a gene; V was cut back by 2 bases and J by 4 bases. The germline V gene encodes CDR1 SEHNR and CDR2 FQNEAQ (reference sequence). The CDR3, as DNA: TGTGCCAGCAGCTTAAACAGGGGCACTGAAGCTTTCTTT. The encoded protein is CASSLNRGTEAFF.

V gene TRBV4-3 combines with J gene TRBJ1-6, with 12 bases that match TRBD1. Germline assignment: CDR1 LGHNA and CDR2 YSLEER. The CDR3 is 18 residues long. The V segment lost 2 bases and the J segment 7 bases; nucleotides outside the gene matches: 9. The CDR3: CASSQSPGTGGGNSPLHF. The CDR3 region has the DNA TGCGCCAGCAGCCAATCCCCCGGGACAGGGGGCGGGAATTCACCCCTCCACTTT.

In its sample, this clone was seen many times. The V gene is TRBV10-3, the J gene TRBJ1-3; 12 nucleotides agree with TRBD1. Losses at the gene ends were 2 bases for V and 2 bases for J; bases not matched to a gene: 7. Looked up from germline, CDR1 is ENHRY and CDR2 is SYGVKD. The CDR3 covers 18 residues. CDR3: CAISEGTGGGVTGNTIYF. For the CDR3, the DNA is TGTGCCATCAGTGAGGGGACAGGGGGCGGCGTCACTGGAAACACCATATATTTT.

The CDR3 spells CASRGTVDNSPLHF. DNA for the CDR3: TGTGCCAGCAGGGGGACAGTAGACAATTCACCCCTCCACTTT. The V gene is TRBV28, the J gene TRBJ1-6; 7 nucleotides line up with TRBD1. CDR3 size: 14 residues. Germline CDR1 MDHEN, CDR2 SYDVKM. Germline trimming cut 6 bases from V and 7 bases from J; bases unmatched to any gene: 6.

V gene TRBV19 combines with J gene TRBJ1-5, with 12 nucleotides matching TRBD1. This CDR3 contains 16 residues. Germline lookup yields CDR1 LNHDA and CDR2 SQIVND (reference sequence). The ends lost 5 bases at V and 6 bases at J; junction bases unmatched: 8. CDR3 in amino acids: CASSAGTGGAVQPQHF. The DNA for the CDR3 is TGTGCCAGTAGTGCCGGGACAGGGGGCGCAGTTCAGCCCCAGCATTTT.

V and J are TRBV7-2 and TRBJ2-7, with 10 bases identical to TRBD2. After removal of 5 bases from V and 2 bases from J, the junction contained 6 bases not matched to a gene. This CDR3 spans 15 amino acids. Germline-derived CDR1 and CDR2 are SGHTA and FQGNSA. CDR3 coding DNA: TGTGCCAGCAGCCCTAGGACTAGCGGACCCTACGAGCAGTACTTC. Encoded protein: CASSPRTSGPYEQYF.

The chain carries TRBV7-2 and TRBJ2-1, with 9 positions matching TRBD2. CDR1 is SGHTA, CDR2 FQGNSA, per germline. After removal of 2 bases from V and 7 bases from J, the junction contained 6 bases not matched to a gene. The CDR3 runs 15 residues. CDR3 loop: CASSLRAGGLNEQFF. The CDR3 DNA reads TGTGCCAGCAGCTTACGGGCGGGAGGGTTGAATGAGCAGTTCTTC.

CDR3 DNA sequence: TGTGCCAGCAGTCTCACAGGGGGTGCACTGGCTACTGAAGCTTTCTTT. Translation: CASSLTGGALATEAFF. The J gene is TRBJ1-1, the V gene TRBV28; 8 bases are a match to TRBD1. This CDR3 contains 16 residues. Germline CDR1 MDHEN, CDR2 SYDVKM. V lost 5 bases, J lost 5 bases, and 13 bases stayed unmatched.

The rearrangement uses TRBV7-2 and TRBJ2-7; TRBD1 matches 9 bases. With V trimmed by 0 bases and J by 5 bases, 5 bases remained unmatched. Germline lookup yields CDR1 SGHTA and CDR2 FQGNSA. The CDR3 consists of 15 residues. The CDR3 nucleotides read TGTGCCAGCAGCTTAGCAGGGACAGGGTTTCACGAGCAGTACTTC. It yields the protein CASSLAGTGFHEQYF.

The chain combines TRBV7-3 with TRBJ2-3; TRBD2 matches 9 bases. Per germline, CDR1 SGHTA and CDR2 FQGTGA. The CDR3 has 17 residues. V shed 5 bases and J 2 bases; nucleotides not matched to a gene: 11. The CDR3 loop is CASSLGASGTVTDTQYF. As DNA, the CDR3 is TGTGCCAGCAGCCTAGGGGCTAGCGGGACGGTCACAGATACGCAGTATTTT.

The chain has TRBV7-8 and TRBJ1-1; TRBD1 matches 10 bases. In germline, CDR1 is SGHVS, CDR2 FQNEAQ. The CDR3 covers 16 residues. The junction had 6 bases not matched to a gene; V was cut back by 1 base and J by 4 bases. The CDR3 bases are TGTGCCAGCAGCTTAGGACAGGGGGCGGTCGGCACTGAAGCTTTCTTT. Its protein product is CASSLGQGAVGTEAFF.

The chain links TRBV4-2 to TRBJ2-2; 8 nucleotides match TRBD2. The germline CDR1 and CDR2 sequences are LGHNA and YNFKEQ. The CDR3 contains 18 residues. The junction had 6 bases not matched to a gene; V was cut back by 0 bases and J by 0 bases. CDR3 in amino acids: CASSQDLAGGPNTGELFF. The CDR3 nucleotides are TGTGCCAGCAGCCAAGATCTTGCGGGGGGCCCGAACACCGGGGAGCTGTTTTTT.

The chain carries TRBV5-1 and TRBJ1-6; 8 positions match TRBD1. The V segment lost 0 bases and the J segment 7 bases; nucleotides outside the gene matches: 0. Germline CDR1 and CDR2: SGHRS and YFSETQ. CDR3 length equals 14 residues. CDR3 residues: CASSLGQGNSPLHF. CDR3 sequence (DNA): TGCGCCAGCAGCTTGGGACAGGGGAATTCACCCCTCCACTTT.

This clone was observed a few times. The chain has TRBV3-1 (or the pseudogene TRBV3-2) and TRBJ2-1, with unresolved D. Trimming left V 4 bases short and J 0 bases short, with 10 bases between. Germline V lookup: CDR1 LGHDT, CDR2 YNNKEL (reference sequence). The CDR3 loop spans 15 amino acids. This CDR3 reads CASSPTQSSYNEQFF. The CDR3 bases are TGTGCCAGCAGCCCCACACAGAGCTCCTACAATGAGCAGTTCTTC.

The rearrangement joins TRBV5-1 to TRBJ1-2; TRBD1 is a possible D gene (6 bases). Between the trimmed V and J ends, which lost 0 bases and 1 base, there was a span of 13 bases. This CDR3 region has 16 residues. The germline V gene has CDR1 SGHRS and CDR2 YFSETQ. This CDR3 reads CASSLGTGTFNYGYTF. The DNA of the CDR3 is TGCGCCAGCAGCTTGGGGACCGGGACATTTAACTATGGCTACACCTTC.

The chain carries TRBV7-2 and TRBJ1-2; D is possibly TRBD1 (6 bases). In germline, CDR1 is SGHTA, CDR2 FQGNSA. Trimming took 2 bases from V and 5 from J, leaving 15 bases between them. This CDR3 region has 15 residues. Written as DNA, the CDR3 is TGTGCCAGCAGCTTACTCCTTACAGGGTATTATGGCTACACCTTC. It encodes CASSLLLTGYYGYTF.

The CDR3 loop reads CASQGGGTEAFF. The CDR3 coding sequence is TGTGCCAGCCAGGGGGGTGGCACTGAAGCTTTCTTT. The gene calls are TRBV2 and TRBJ1-1; 7 bases line up with TRBD1. V trimming: 8 bases; J trimming: 4 bases; junction bases outside the gene matches: 4. Germline V gene data show CDR1 as SNHLY and CDR2 as FYNNEI. The CDR3 contains 12 residues. Full variable domain (outside the CDR3, taken from reference TRBV2 and TRBJ1-1): EPEVTQTPSHQVTQMGQEVILRCVPISNHLYFYWYRQILGQKVEFLVSFYNNEISEKSEIFDDQFSVERPDGSNFTLKIRSTKLEDSAMYFCASQGGGTEAFFGQGTRLTVV.

The table lists this clone with a count of one. V and J are TRBV6-5 and TRBJ1-1; tentative D call: TRBD1 (5 bases). This CDR3 comprises 12 residues. V was trimmed by 8 bases and J by 11 bases, leaving 18 bases between them. Germline assignment: CDR1 MNHEY and CDR2 SVGAGI. CDR3 sequence reads: CASVPGVGFAFF. In DNA, the CDR3 is TGTGCCAGCGTCCCGGGGGTGGGATTCGCTTTCTTT.

The chain carries TRBV4-2 and TRBJ2-7, with 10 nucleotides matching TRBD2. Looked up from germline, CDR1 is LGHNA and CDR2 is YNFKEQ. The CDR3 has 15 amino acids. Losses at the gene ends were 0 bases for V and 3 bases for J; bases not matched to a gene: 2. The CDR3 region is CASSQDRTSGYEQYF. The CDR3 nucleotides read TGTGCCAGCAGCCAAGATAGGACTAGCGGCTACGAGCAGTACTTC.

This clone occurred once. The V call is TRBV11-3, the J call TRBJ2-1, with 11 bases that match TRBD1. Trimming took 2 bases from V and 6 from J; bases not matched to a gene: 6. From germline, CDR1 is SGHNT and CDR2 YENEEA. The CDR3 extends over 16 amino acids. The CDR3: CASSLITGQGANEQFF. Here the CDR3 DNA reads TGTGCCAGCAGCTTAATCACAGGACAGGGGGCCAATGAGCAGTTCTTC.

The genes are TRBV11-3 and TRBJ2-1; 7 nucleotides match TRBD2. Trimming took 4 bases from V and 2 from J; bases not matched to a gene: 5. Germline values: CDR1 SGHNT, CDR2 YENEEA. CDR3 size: 15 residues. The CDR3 protein is CASSSSGTTYNEQFF. The CDR3 nucleotides read TGTGCCAGCAGCTCCTCCGGGACTACCTACAATGAGCAGTTCTTC.

The table lists this clone with a count of one. The J gene is TRBJ1-1, the V gene TRBV7-3; possible D gene TRBD1, 6 bases. Germline V gene lookup returns CDR1 SGHTA and CDR2 FQGTGA. The CDR3 has 15 amino acids. Trimming pared 2 bases from V and 1 base from J, leaving 11 bases between. DNA of the CDR3: TGTGCCAGCAGCTTACGTCAAGGGGGGAACACTGAAGCTTTCTTT. Its protein is CASSLRQGGNTEAFF.

This clone was detected once. The chain has TRBV5-6 and TRBJ2-7; 11 bases agree with TRBD1. The V gene end was trimmed by 0 bases and the J gene end by 3 bases; junction bases not matched to a gene: 5. CDR1 is SGHDT and CDR2 is YYEEEE in the germline V gene. This CDR3 spans 16 amino acids. CDR3 sequence (DNA): TGTGCCAGCAGCTTGGCAGGGACAGGGGGGCTCTACGAGCAGTACTTC. This translates into CASSLAGTGGLYEQYF.